This paragraph covers one T cell receptor beta chain sequence. The antigen is unknown. The CDR3 contains 11 residues. The V gene's germline CDR1 is DFQATT and CDR2 SNEGSKA (reference sequence). The germline V and J ends were trimmed by 5 bases and 4 bases, with 9 bases remaining between them. The sample belongs to a study of graft-versus-host responses after intestinal transplantation. Background on the study: Every one of the recipients received anti-thymocyte globulin induction and afterwards took tacrolimus and steroids for 3 to 4 years. Notes on the study in general: Analysis identified GvH clones in recipient marrow, with some appearing first in ileum or blood. Levels of circulating GvH clones at their peak were associated with early post-transplant HvG declines. Patients who carried graft-donor T cell macrochimerism also had high graft-versus-host to host-versus-graft clonal ratios in their allografts.

Using immunoSEQ multiplex PCR, the repertoire was profiled, and TCRdb retains in-frame clones only, with some absent. This sample has about 16,000 clones; 75% to 90% occur once, and the top ten carry approximately 5.5%. Here the sequenced sample was PBMCs, taken roughly 110 days after intestinal transplant. The sequence derives from a human patient who received an intestinal transplant, so some T cells may come from the graft donor. The rearrangement uses TRBV20-1 and TRBJ2-7, with D perhaps matching TRBD2 (6 bases). The CDR3 protein is CSAQEGYEQYF. Written as DNA, the CDR3 is TGCAGTGCTCAGGAGGGGTACGAGCAGTACTTC.